This TCR beta chain was captured by sequencing in a study of identifying expanded T cells in peripheral blood. During the collection period, no donor immune events like infections were recorded. V lost 0 bases and J lost 8, with 14 bases in between. Germline V gene data show CDR1 as GTSNPN and CDR2 as SVGIG (reference sequence). CDR3 size: 14 residues. Assay used: immunoSEQ multiplex PCR; TCRdb lists only in-frame clones, some missing. The data show about 120,000 clones, with about 80% seen just once and 3.3% held by the top ten. As concerns this clone: Its specificity is not known.

The study, taken as a whole, reports: Differentially abundant clones: around 1.2 between replicates, 15 to 17 at approximately 13 days, roughly 18 at four.

The chain has TRBV30 and TRBJ2-1; D could derive from TRBD1 or TRBD2 (6 bases each). This clonotype originated in a person aged 18 to 75 in good health. The sequenced material came from blood. CDR3 nucleotide sequence: TGTGCCTGGAGTGTAGGGGGGTCTGTGGATGAGCAGTTCTTC. It codes for CAWSVGGSVDEQFF.